Listed here are 5 T cell receptor beta chains from one sample, sequenced in a study of cytomegalovirus exposure and HLA in healthy donors (dated by TCRdb to the late 2010s). Library preparation used the immunoSEQ multiplex PCR assay. For the multiplex PCR, a mixture combining 60 forward primers for TCR Vbeta segments and 13 reverse primers for TCR Jbeta segments was used. Imported from immuneACCESS, the table was reduced by TCRdb to in-frame sequences with V and J called. These copies leave out some clones; in studies compared against another copy, an unresolved V gene accounts for under half, and the cause of the remainder is not known. Across this sample there are roughly 190,000 clones, with about nine tenths seen only once. Around 1% of the sample belongs to the ten largest clones. What was sequenced was PBMCs. These TCRs come from a boy under 10 years old in good health and CMV-seronegative.

This sequence joins TRBV5-4 and TRBJ2-2; D is unresolved. The V gene lost 0 bases and the J gene lost 5 bases, with 8 bases spanning the gap. Per germline, CDR1 SGHNT and CDR2 YYREEE (reference sequence). The CDR3 covers 14 residues. The DNA of the CDR3 is TGTGCCAGCAGCTTGGCTAGTGGGACCGGGGAGCTGTTTTTT. It encodes CASSLASGTGELFF.

The chain links TRBV5-4 to TRBJ1-2; D is possibly TRBD1 (6 bases). V was pared by 1 base and J by 6 bases, with 10 bases between. Looked up from germline, CDR1 is SGHNT and CDR2 is YYREEE (reference sequence). This CDR3 comprises 13 residues. In nucleotides, the CDR3 is TGTGCCAGCAGCTTGTCCGGGACACATGGCTACACCTTC. Its translation is CASSLSGTHGYTF.

The chain combines TRBV4-1 with TRBJ2-2; D gene unclear. The ends were cut back, 1 base at V and 2 bases at J, with 5 bases in the middle. From germline, CDR1 is MGHRA and CDR2 YSYEKL. The CDR3 loop spans 14 amino acids. CDR3 protein: CASSQVQNTGELFF. In DNA form, the CDR3 reads TGCGCCAGCAGCCAAGTACAAAACACCGGGGAGCTGTTTTTT.

The gene calls are TRBV6-6 and TRBJ2-5, with D possibly being TRBD2 (5 bases). The ends were cut back, 7 bases at V and 1 base at J, with 7 bases in the middle. In germline, CDR1 is MNHNY, CDR2 SVGAGI (reference sequence). The CDR3 length is 12 residues. CDR3 DNA sequence: TGTGCCAGCACTGGACTCCAAGAGACCCAGTACTTC. Amino acid sequence: CASTGLQETQYF.

The rearrangement uses TRBV5-1 and TRBJ2-1; D is unclear. The CDR3 totals 13 residues. Germline V gives CDR1 SGHRS, CDR2 YFSETQ. The V end lost 4 bases, the J end lost 2 bases, and 7 bases lay between the germline ends. CDR3 sequence (DNA): TGCGCCAGCAGCCTAGGCCCCTACAATGAGCAGTTCTTC. It translates to CASSLGPYNEQFF. Using reference TRBV5-1 and TRBJ2-1 for the parts outside the CDR3, the full variable domain is KAGVTQTPRYLIKTRGQQVTLSCSPISGHRSVSWYQQTPGQGLQFLFEYFSETQRNKGNFPGRFSGRQFSNSRSEMNVSTLELGDSALYLCASSLGPYNEQFFGPGTRLTVL.